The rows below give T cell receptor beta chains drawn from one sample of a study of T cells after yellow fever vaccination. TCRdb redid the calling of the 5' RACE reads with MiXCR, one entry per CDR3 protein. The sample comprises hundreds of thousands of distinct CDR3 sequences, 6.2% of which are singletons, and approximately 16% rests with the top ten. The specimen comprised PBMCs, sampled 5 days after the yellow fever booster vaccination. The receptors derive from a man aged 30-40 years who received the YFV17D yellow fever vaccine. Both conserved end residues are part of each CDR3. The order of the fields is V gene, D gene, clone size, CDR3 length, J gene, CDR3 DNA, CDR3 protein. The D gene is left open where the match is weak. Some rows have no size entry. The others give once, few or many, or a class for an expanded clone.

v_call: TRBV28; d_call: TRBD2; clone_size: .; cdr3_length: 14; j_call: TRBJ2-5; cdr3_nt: TGTGCCAGCAGTCACAGCGGGAGTAGGGAGACCCAGTACTTC; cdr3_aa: CASSHSGSRETQYF
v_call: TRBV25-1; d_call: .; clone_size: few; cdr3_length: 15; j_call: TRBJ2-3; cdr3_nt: TGTGCCAGCAGTGAATACGGGGGGCCGGCAGATACGCAGTATTTT; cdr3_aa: CASSEYGGPADTQYF
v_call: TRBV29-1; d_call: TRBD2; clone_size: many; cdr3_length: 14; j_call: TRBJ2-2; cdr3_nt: TGCAGCGTGGATAGCGGGAGGAACACCGGGGAGCTGTTTTTT; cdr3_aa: CSVDSGRNTGELFF
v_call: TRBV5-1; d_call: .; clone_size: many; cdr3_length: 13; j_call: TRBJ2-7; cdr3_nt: TGCGCCAGCAGCTTGGGAGAAATGTACGAGCAGTACTTC; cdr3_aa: CASSLGEMYEQYF
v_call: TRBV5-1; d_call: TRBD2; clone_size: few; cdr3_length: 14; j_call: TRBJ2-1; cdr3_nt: TGCGCCAGCAGCTTGGCGGGAGGTCAGAATGAGCAGTTCTTC; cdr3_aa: CASSLAGGQNEQFF
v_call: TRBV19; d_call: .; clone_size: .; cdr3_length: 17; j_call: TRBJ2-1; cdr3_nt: TGTGCCAGTAGTATTGGGGGGAGGACTGCCACAATGAGAGAGCAGTTCTTC; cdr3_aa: CASSIGGRTATMREQFF
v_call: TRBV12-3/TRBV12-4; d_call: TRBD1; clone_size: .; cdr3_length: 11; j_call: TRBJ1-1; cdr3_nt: TGTGCCACCAGGGACAGAGAGAGAGCTTTCTTT; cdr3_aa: CATRDRERAFF
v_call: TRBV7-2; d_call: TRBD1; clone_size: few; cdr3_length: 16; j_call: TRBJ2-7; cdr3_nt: TGTGCCAGCAGCTTATACGGGACAGATGGTTACTACGAGCAGTACTTC; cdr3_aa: CASSLYGTDGYYEQYF
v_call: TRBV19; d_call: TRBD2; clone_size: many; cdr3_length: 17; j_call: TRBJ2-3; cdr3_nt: TGTGCCACCAACACCCGGACTAGCGGGACTAGCCCAGATACGCAGTATTTT; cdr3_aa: CATNTRTSGTSPDTQYF
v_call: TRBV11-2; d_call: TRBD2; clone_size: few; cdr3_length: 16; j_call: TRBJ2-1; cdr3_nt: TGTGCCAGCAGGTCGACTAGCGGGACGTCATACAATGAGCAGTTCTTC; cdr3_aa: CASRSTSGTSYNEQFF
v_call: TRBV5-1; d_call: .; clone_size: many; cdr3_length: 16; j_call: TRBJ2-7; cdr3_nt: TGCGCCAGCAGCCTTGCGACAGTTGGGGGCTCCTACGAGCAGTACTTC; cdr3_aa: CASSLATVGGSYEQYF
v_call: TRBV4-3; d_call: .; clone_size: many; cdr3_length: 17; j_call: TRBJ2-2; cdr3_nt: TGCGCCAGCAGCCCGAGCGACCGAACGTGGAACACCGGGGAGCTGTTTTTT; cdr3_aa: CASSPSDRTWNTGELFF
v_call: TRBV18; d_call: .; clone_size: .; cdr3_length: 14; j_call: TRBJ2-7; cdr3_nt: TGTGCCAGCTCACCAATCGGATTAGGGAACGAGCAGTACTTC; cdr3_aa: CASSPIGLGNEQYF
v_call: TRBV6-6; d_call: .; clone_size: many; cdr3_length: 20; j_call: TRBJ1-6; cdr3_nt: TGTGCCAGCAGGAAAAGCCCCCCACTCTGGGAGGTAGGAGGCGATTCACCCCTCCACTTT; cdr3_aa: CASRKSPPLWEVGGDSPLHF
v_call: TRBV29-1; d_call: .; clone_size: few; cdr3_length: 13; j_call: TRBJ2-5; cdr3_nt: TGCAGCGCCTCCAGAAGCCTACAAGAGACCCAGTACTTC; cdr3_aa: CSASRSLQETQYF
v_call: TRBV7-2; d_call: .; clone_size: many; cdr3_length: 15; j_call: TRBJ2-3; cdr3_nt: TGTGCCAGCAGCCCCCCCGGAAGCGGCACAGATACGCAGTATTTT; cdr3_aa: CASSPPGSGTDTQYF
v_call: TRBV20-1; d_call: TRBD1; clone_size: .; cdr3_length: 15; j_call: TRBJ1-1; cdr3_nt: TGCAGTGCTAGGGCGGTTGACAGGGGAGGGACTGAAGCTTTCTTT; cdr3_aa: CSARAVDRGGTEAFF
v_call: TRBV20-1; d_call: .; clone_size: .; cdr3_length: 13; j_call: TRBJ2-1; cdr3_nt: TGCACCTTTTCTAGTCCCTCCTACAATGAGCAGTTCTTC; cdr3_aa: CTFSSPSYNEQFF
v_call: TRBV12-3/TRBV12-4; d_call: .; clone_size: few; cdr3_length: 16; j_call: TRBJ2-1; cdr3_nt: TGTGCCAGCAGTTTAGCGGGGAGCTGGGGGTTGAATGAGCAGTTCTTC; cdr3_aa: CASSLAGSWGLNEQFF
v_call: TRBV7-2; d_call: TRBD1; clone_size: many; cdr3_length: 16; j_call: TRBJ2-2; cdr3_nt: TGTGCCAGCAGCTTACAAGGGACAGCGAACACCGGGGAGCTGTTTTTT; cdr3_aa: CASSLQGTANTGELFF
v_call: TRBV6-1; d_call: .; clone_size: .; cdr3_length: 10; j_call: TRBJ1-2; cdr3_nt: TGTGCCAGCAGTGAATATGGCTACACCTTC; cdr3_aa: CASSEYGYTF
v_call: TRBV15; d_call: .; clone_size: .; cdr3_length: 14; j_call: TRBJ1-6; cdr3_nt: TGTGCCACCAGCATTCCGGGACTTAATTCACCCCTCCACTTT; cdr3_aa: CATSIPGLNSPLHF
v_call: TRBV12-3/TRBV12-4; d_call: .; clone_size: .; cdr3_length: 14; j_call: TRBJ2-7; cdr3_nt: TGTGCCAGCAGTTCGGGTCGGAGGCCCTACGAGCAGTACTTC; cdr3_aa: CASSSGRRPYEQYF
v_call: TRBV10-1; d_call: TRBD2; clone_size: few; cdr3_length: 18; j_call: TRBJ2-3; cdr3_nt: TGCGCCAGCAGTGAGACGCGACCGACTAGCTCCTTCGCAGATACGCAGTATTTT; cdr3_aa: CASSETRPTSSFADTQYF
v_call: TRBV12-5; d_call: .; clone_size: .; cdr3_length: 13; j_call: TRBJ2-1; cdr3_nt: TGTGCTAGTGGTTTGGGACCGATCAATGAGCAGTTCTTC; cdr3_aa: CASGLGPINEQFF
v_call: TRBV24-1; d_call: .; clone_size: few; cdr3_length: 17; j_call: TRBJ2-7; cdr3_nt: TGTGCCACCAGTGATCCTCTAGGGCAGGGTTCTGCCTACGAGCAGTACTTC; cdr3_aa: CATSDPLGQGSAYEQYF
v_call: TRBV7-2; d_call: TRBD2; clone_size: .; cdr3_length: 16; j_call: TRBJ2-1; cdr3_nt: TGTGCCAGCAGCTTAAGGCGGGAGCCCTCCTACAATGAGCAGTTCTTC; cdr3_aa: CASSLRREPSYNEQFF
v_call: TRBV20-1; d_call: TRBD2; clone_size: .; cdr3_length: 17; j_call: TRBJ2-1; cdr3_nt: TGCAGTGCCCCCGGACTAGCGGGCCAATTTGGGGACAATGAGCAGTTCTTC; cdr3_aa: CSAPGLAGQFGDNEQFF
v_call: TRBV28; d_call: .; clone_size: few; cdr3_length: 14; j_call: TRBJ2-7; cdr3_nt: TGTGCCAGCAGTACGCCCGGGTCTAGCTACGAGCAGTACTTC; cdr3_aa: CASSTPGSSYEQYF
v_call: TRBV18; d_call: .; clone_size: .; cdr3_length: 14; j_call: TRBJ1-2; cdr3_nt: TGTGCCAGCTCACCCCGGGCCACTAACTATGGCTACACCTTC; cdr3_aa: CASSPRATNYGYTF
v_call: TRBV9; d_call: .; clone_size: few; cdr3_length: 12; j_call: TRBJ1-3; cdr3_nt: TGTGCCAGCAGCGTGGTTGGAAACACCATATATTTT; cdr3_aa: CASSVVGNTIYF
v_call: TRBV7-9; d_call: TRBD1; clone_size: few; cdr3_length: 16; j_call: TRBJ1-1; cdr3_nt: TGTGCCAGCAGCCCCCCTACCGGGGACAGGGAGAATGAAGCTTTCTTT; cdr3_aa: CASSPPTGDRENEAFF
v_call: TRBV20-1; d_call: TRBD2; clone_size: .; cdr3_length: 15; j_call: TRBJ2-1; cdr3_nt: TGCAGTGCTAGAGCCCCTAGCGGGATTAACAATGAGCAGTTCTTC; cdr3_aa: CSARAPSGINNEQFF
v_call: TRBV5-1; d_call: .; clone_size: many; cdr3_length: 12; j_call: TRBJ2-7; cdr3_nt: TGCGCCAGCTCTCGGGACGCCTACGAGCAGTACTTC; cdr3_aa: CASSRDAYEQYF
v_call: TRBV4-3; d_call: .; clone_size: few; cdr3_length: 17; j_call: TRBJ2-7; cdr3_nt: TGCGCCAGCAGCCAGGATGACCTACTTACGGCCCAAGGCGAGCAGTACTTC; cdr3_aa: CASSQDDLLTAQGEQYF
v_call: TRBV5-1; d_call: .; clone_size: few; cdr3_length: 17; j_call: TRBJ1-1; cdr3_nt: TGCGCCAGCAGCTTGGCCCCAGTTGGCGGGGAGAACACTGAAGCTTTCTTT; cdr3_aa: CASSLAPVGGENTEAFF
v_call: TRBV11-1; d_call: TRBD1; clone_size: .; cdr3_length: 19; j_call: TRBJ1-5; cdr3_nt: TGTGCCAGCAGCTCGTACTCCGGGACAGGGGGCATTAGCAATCAGCCCCAGCATTTT; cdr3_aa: CASSSYSGTGGISNQPQHF
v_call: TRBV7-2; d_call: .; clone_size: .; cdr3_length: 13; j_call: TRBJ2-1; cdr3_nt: TGTGCCAGCAGTCAAGGGTGGGTGGCTGAGCAGTTCTTC; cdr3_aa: CASSQGWVAEQFF
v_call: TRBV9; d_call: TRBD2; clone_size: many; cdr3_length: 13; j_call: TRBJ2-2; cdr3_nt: TGTGCCAGCAATCGCGGGAGCTTCGGGGAGCTGTTTTTT; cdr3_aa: CASNRGSFGELFF
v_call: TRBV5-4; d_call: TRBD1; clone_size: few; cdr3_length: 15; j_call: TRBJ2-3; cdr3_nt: TGTGCCAGCAGCGGAAGGGACAGGGGGCAAGATACGCAGTATTTT; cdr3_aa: CASSGRDRGQDTQYF
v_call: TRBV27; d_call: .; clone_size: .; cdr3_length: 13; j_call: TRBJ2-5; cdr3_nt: TGTGCCAGCAGTTCGACCCCACGAGAGACCCAGTACTTC; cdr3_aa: CASSSTPRETQYF
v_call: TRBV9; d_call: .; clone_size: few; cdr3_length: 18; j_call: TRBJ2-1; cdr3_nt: TGTGCCAGCAGCGTTGAACCTCGTGGCGGGCCAGGAAGAAATGAGCAGTTCTTC; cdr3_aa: CASSVEPRGGPGRNEQFF
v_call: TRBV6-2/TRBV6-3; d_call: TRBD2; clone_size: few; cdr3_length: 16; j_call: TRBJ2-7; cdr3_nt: TGTGCCAGCAGTGCCGCGGGACTAGCGGGAGACTACGAGCAGTACTTC; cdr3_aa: CASSAAGLAGDYEQYF
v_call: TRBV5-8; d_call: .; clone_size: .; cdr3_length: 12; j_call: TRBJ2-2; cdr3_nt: TGTGCCAGGAGCCCTTCAGCCGGGGAGCTGTTTTTT; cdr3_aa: CARSPSAGELFF
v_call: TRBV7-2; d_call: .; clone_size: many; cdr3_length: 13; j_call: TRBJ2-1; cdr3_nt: TGTGCCAGCAGCTTAGAAACTTTTGGTGAGCAGTTCTTC; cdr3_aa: CASSLETFGEQFF
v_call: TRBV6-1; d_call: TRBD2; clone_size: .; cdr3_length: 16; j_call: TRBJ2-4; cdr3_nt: TGTGCCAGCTTGGGACTAGCGGAGGAGGGGAGGAACATTCAGTACTTC; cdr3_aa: CASLGLAEEGRNIQYF
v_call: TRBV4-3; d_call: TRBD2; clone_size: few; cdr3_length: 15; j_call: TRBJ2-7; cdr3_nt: TGCGCCAGCAGCCAAGAAATAGCGGGAGTGAACGAGCAGTACTTC; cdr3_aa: CASSQEIAGVNEQYF
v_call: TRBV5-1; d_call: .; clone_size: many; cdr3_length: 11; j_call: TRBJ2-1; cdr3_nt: TGCGCCAGCAGCATACTTGGTGAGCAGTTCTTC; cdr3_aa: CASSILGEQFF
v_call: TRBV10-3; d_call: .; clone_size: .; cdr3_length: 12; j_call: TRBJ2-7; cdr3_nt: TGTGCCATCAGTGACCTCCTCGGCGAGCAGTACTTC; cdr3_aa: CAISDLLGEQYF
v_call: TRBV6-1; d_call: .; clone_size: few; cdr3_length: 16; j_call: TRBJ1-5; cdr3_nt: TGTGCCAGCAGTGAGTGGCCCGTACGTAGCAATCAGCCCCAGCATTTT; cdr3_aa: CASSEWPVRSNQPQHF
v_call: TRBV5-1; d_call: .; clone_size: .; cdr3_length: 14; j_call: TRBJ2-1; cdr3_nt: TGCGCCAGCAGCTTCGGGACTCGCTACAATGAGCAGTTCTTC; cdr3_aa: CASSFGTRYNEQFF
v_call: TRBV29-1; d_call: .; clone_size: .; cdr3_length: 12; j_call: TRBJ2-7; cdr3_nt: TGCAGCGTTGAACCATCCGCGGGGGAGCAGTACTTC; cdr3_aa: CSVEPSAGEQYF
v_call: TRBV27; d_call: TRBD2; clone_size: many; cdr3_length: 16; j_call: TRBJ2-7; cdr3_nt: TGTGCCAGCAGTTTGGAGGGGACTAGCGGGTCCTACGAGCAGTACTTC; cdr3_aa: CASSLEGTSGSYEQYF
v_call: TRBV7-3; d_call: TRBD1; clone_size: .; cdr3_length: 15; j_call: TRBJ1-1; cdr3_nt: TGTGCCAGCAGCTTATTGGACAGGGAGGACACTGAAGCTTTCTTT; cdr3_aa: CASSLLDREDTEAFF
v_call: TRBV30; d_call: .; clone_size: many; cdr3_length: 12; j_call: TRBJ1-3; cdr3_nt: TGTGCCTGGAGTGTAAGTGGAAACACCATATATTTT; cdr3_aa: CAWSVSGNTIYF